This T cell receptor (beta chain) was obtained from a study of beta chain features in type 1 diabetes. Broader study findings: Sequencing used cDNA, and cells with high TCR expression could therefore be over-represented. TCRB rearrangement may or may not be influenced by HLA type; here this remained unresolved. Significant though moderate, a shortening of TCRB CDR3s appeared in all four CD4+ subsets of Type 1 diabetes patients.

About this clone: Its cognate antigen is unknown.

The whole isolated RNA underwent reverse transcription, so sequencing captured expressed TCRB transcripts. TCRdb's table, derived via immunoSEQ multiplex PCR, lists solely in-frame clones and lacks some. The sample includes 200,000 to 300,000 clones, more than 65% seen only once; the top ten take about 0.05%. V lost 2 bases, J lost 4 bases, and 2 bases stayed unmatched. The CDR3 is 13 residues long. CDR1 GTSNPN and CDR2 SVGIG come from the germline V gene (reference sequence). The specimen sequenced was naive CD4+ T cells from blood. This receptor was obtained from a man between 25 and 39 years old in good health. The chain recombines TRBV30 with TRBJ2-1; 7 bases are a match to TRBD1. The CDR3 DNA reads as TGTGCCTGGAGTCGGGGACAGTACAATGAGCAGTTCTTC. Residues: CAWSRGQYNEQFF.